A single sample gave rise to the 7 T cell receptor beta chains below, sequenced in a study of metastatic and nonmetastatic thyroid tumors. TCRdb re-clonotyped the PCR reads through MiXCR. The sample shows about 25,000 clones, 13% of them seen only once. No treatment had been given to any patient before thyroid surgery. Sequencing was carried out using blood. The receptor source for this set is a female donor with papillary thyroid cancer or a benign thyroid nodule (not recorded which). Some clones in this sample may be carry-over from other donors' samples.

The rearrangement uses TRBV12-5 and TRBJ2-5; no firm D call. Trimming stripped 5 bases from V and 8 bases from J, with 15 bases between. Germline loops: CDR1 LGHNT, CDR2 FRNRAP. CDR3 length: 13 residues. CDR3 residues: CASGETPDGTQYF. As DNA, the CDR3 is TGTGCTAGTGGTGAAACTCCCGATGGAACCCAGTACTTC. Variable domain in full (rest from reference TRBV12-5 and TRBJ2-5): DARVTQTPRHKVTEMGQEVTMRCQPILGHNTVFWYRQTMMQGLELLAYFRNRAPLDDSGMPKDRFSAEMPDATLATLKIQPSEPRDSAVYFCASGETPDGTQYFGPGTRLLVL.

In the case of this clone: One end of the junction fails to match germline, which may point to a read error. The chain combines TRBV7-2 with TRBJ1-2; no reliable D call. This CDR3 is 11 amino acids long. The germline CDR1 and CDR2 sequences are SGHTA and FQGNSA. CDR3 in DNA: TGTGGCAGCAGCTGGACCCAGGGCTACACCTTC. Its translation: CGSSWTQGYTF.

In nucleotides, the CDR3 is TGTGCCAGCAGCCCGCTTGGGACAGGGGCCGACGAGCAGTACTTC. This codes for CASSPLGTGADEQYF. The gene calls are TRBV7-2 and TRBJ2-7; 10 positions match TRBD1. This CDR3 contains 15 residues. J gave up 5 bases and V 5 bases, and 9 bases lay outside the gene matches. Germline V gene lookup returns CDR1 SGHTA and CDR2 FQGNSA.

This chain joins TRBV10-2 and TRBJ2-7; 7 nucleotides agree with TRBD1. The CDR3 extends over 13 amino acids. CDR1 is WSHSY and CDR2 is SAAADI in the germline V gene. Germline trimming cut 4 bases from V and 3 bases from J; bases unmatched to any gene: 3. The CDR3 DNA follows: TGCGCCAGCAGTGTTAGACAGGGCTACGAGCAGTACTTC. Residues: CASSVRQGYEQYF.

This clone occurred many times. The chain is built from TRBV29-1 and TRBJ1-2, with 7 bases matching TRBD1. V dropped 6 bases and J dropped 4; count of bases not matched to a gene: 2. Per germline, CDR1 SQVTM and CDR2 ANQGSEA. The CDR3 consists of 11 residues. CDR3 nucleotide sequence: TGCAGCGTCGGGACAGTCTATGGCTACACCTTC. It codes for CSVGTVYGYTF.

This clone was counted between two and nine times. This rearrangement joins TRBV6-2 or TRBV6-3 to TRBJ1-3; D not certain. Germline V gene sequence: CDR1 MNHEY, CDR2 SVGEGT. The CDR3 is 16 amino acids. With 0 bases removed from V and 6 bases from J, the gap between germline ends came to 15 bases. CDR3: CASSYSRLASLNTIYF. In nucleotides, the CDR3 is TGTGCCAGCAGTTACTCCCGGCTGGCGTCTTTAAACACCATATATTTT.

The sample holds many counts of this clone. The CDR3 loop is CASSPSATSVSHF. CDR3 nucleotides: TGTGCCAGCAGCCCTTCCGCGACTTCAGTCAGCCACTTT. This sequence joins TRBV11-1 and TRBJ1-6; D is unclear. The length of the CDR3 is 13 residues. CDR1 is SGHAT and CDR2 is FQDESV in the germline V gene (reference sequence). V lost 5 bases and J lost 18, with 20 bases in between. Together with reference TRBV11-1 and TRBJ1-6, the CDR3 gives the full variable domain: EAEVAQSPRYKITEKSQAVAFWCDPISGHATLYWYRQILGQGPELLVQFQDESVVDDSQLPKDRFSAERLKGVDSTLKIQPAELGDSAMYLCASSPSATSVSHFGNGTRLTVT.